These 4 T cell receptor beta chains came from one sample sequenced in a study of CD8+ T cells in alopecia areata. Sequencing templates came from extracted RNA that was reverse transcribed into cDNA. TCRdb's copy holds only in-frame clones and misses some; the assay was immunoSEQ multiplex PCR. This table holds 140,000 to 150,000 clones, about 60% found once. This specimen consisted of CD4+ T cells sorted from blood, obtained at week 0. The receptors come from a human donor with alopecia areata.

This clone was detected ten times or more. The chain has TRBV28 and TRBJ2-1; no definite D call. V was cut by 5 bases and J by 10 bases, with 9 bases left in between. The length of the CDR3 is 11 residues. The germline V gene has CDR1 MDHEN and CDR2 SYDVKM. CDR3 coding DNA: TGTGCCAGCAGTATAAGGTGGGAGCAGTTCTTC. The encoded protein is CASSIRWEQFF.

The chain combines TRBV4-1 with TRBJ1-6; 7 nucleotides line up with TRBD1. Germline CDR1 is MGHRA and CDR2 is YSYEKL. The CDR3 is 14 residues long. V was pared by 0 bases and J by 10 bases, with 3 bases of the junction left unmatched. The CDR3 sequence: CASSQDSGGSPLHF. CDR3 in DNA: TGCGCCAGCAGCCAAGATTCAGGGGGATCACCCCTCCACTTT.

This clone was seen only a few times. The chain employs TRBV7-9 and TRBJ1-1; TRBD1 aligns across 7 bases. V lost 2 bases, J lost 3 bases, and 3 bases stayed unmatched. The CDR3 runs to 14 residues. Looked up from germline, CDR1 is SEHNR and CDR2 is FQNEAQ (reference sequence). The CDR3 bases are TGTGCCAGCAGCTTACTGGACAGGTACACTGAAGCTTTCTTT. Its protein product is CASSLLDRYTEAFF.

The chain recombines TRBV4-3 with TRBJ2-5; no reliable D call. Germline CDR1 LGHNA, CDR2 YSLEER. The CDR3 contains 15 residues. V was trimmed by 4 bases and J by 5 bases, leaving 17 bases between them. This CDR3 reads CASSRTVFASETQYF. The CDR3 DNA reads TGCGCCAGCAGCCGAACTGTATTCGCTTCGGAGACCCAGTACTTC.